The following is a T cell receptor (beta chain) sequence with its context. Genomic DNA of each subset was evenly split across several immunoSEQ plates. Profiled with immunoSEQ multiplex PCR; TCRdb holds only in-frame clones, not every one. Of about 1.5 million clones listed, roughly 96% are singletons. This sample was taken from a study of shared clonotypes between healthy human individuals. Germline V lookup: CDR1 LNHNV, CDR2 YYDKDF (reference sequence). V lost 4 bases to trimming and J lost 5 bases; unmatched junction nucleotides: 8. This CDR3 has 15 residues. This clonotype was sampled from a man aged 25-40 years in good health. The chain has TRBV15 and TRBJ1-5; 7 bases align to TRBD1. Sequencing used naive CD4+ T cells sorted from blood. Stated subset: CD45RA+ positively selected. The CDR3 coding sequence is TGTGCCACCAGCACCCCAGACAGGGATGATCAGCCCCAGCATTTT. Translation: CATSTPDRDDQPQHF.